Below, 15 T cell receptor beta chains from the same sample are listed, as sequenced in a study of beta chain features in type 1 diabetes. Broader study findings: Moderate yet significant TCRB CDR3 shortening was seen in Type 1 diabetes patients in all four CD4+ subsets.

No antigen has been identified for these receptors. Expressed TCRB transcripts were sequenced because the entire RNA isolate underwent reverse transcription. The repertoire was sequenced with immunoSEQ multiplex PCR; TCRdb's copy has only in-frame clones and lacks some. The table records 300,000 to 400,000 clones, around a tenth of them present only once. The sequencing input was central memory CD4+ T cells from blood. Every receptor here comes from a man aged 25-40 years with type 1 diabetes.

V usage is TRBV27 and J usage is TRBJ2-3, with no clear D. Germline assignment: CDR1 MNHEY and CDR2 SMNVEV (reference sequence). Trimming shortened V by 6 bases and J by 9 bases, and 10 bases separated the two germline ends. There are 11 residues in the CDR3. The CDR3 DNA is TGTGCCAGCAGGTCCCTGGGGACGCAGTATTTT. Its translation is CASRSLGTQYF.

Only a few counts were recorded for this clone. The chain joins TRBV30 to TRBJ2-3, with D unresolved. This CDR3 is built from 14 residues. Trimming took off 0 bases at V and 5 bases at J, with 12 bases between the two ends. CDR1 is GTSNPN, CDR2 SVGIG, per germline (reference sequence). The CDR3 is CAWSVPSTLDTQYF. The CDR3 nucleotides are TGTGCCTGGAGTGTACCGAGTACCCTAGATACGCAGTATTTT.

A few counts support this clone. This rearrangement joins TRBV5-1 to TRBJ2-1; unclear D gene. Trimming took 0 bases from V and 9 from J, leaving 13 bases between them. Germline CDR1 reads SGHRS; CDR2 reads YFSETQ. CDR3 length: 14 residues. For the CDR3, the DNA is TGCGCCAGCAGCTTGGTTCCAGCAGCCTCTGAGCAGTTCTTC. Translation gives CASSLVPAASEQFF. Together with reference TRBV5-1 and TRBJ2-1, the CDR3 gives the full variable domain: KAGVTQTPRYLIKTRGQQVTLSCSPISGHRSVSWYQQTPGQGLQFLFEYFSETQRNKGNFPGRFSGRQFSNSRSEMNVSTLELGDSALYLCASSLVPAASEQFFGPGTRLTVL.

This chain connects TRBV15 to TRBJ1-5; possible D gene TRBD1, 5 bases. V was pared by 6 bases and J by 2 bases, with 11 bases between. The CDR3 has 14 amino acids. Germline lookup yields CDR1 LNHNV and CDR2 YYDKDF (reference sequence). CDR3 region: CATRSGLGNQPQHF. Written as DNA, the CDR3 is TGTGCCACCAGGTCAGGGTTAGGCAATCAGCCCCAGCATTTT.

V gene TRBV7-3 combines with J gene TRBJ2-1, with TRBD2 identical over 12 bases. The CDR3 totals 17 residues. Germline loops: CDR1 SGHTA, CDR2 FQGTGA. V shed 0 bases, J shed 5 bases, and the junction held 5 bases outside the gene matches. The chain's CDR3 is CASSLTPSGRGNNEQFF. The CDR3 nucleotides read TGTGCCAGCAGCTTAACCCCTAGCGGGAGGGGAAACAATGAGCAGTTCTTC.

The genes are TRBV6-1 and TRBJ2-7; TRBD2 aligns across 14 bases. Germline V gene data show CDR1 as MNHNS and CDR2 as SASEGT. Trimming removed 6 bases from V and 5 bases from J; junction bases left unmatched: 6. CDR3 length equals 15 residues. In DNA form, the CDR3 reads TGTGCCAGCAGACCCGGGACTAGCGGGAGTAACGAGCAGTACTTC. This sequence encodes CASRPGTSGSNEQYF.

CDR3 amino acids: CASSPKVGEDYGYTF. The CDR3 DNA follows: TGTGCCAGCAGCCCCAAGGTGGGAGAGGACTATGGCTACACCTTC. The chain couples TRBV7-2 to TRBJ1-2, with D hard to call. Germline lookup yields CDR1 SGHTA and CDR2 FQGNSA. This CDR3 has 15 residues. V was shortened by 5 bases and J by 3 bases, with 16 bases between the two germline ends.

This clone has ten or more counts. This rearrangement joins TRBV7-2 to TRBJ2-3, with 7 positions matching TRBD2. The CDR3 sequence is 15 residues long. Per germline, CDR1 SGHTA and CDR2 FQGNSA. The junction had 5 bases not matched to a gene; V was cut back by 5 bases and J by 0 bases. This CDR3 is CASSRDYLSTDTQYF. Written as DNA, the CDR3 is TGTGCCAGCAGCCGGGACTACCTTAGCACAGATACGCAGTATTTT.

This chain connects TRBV11-2 to TRBJ1-1; maybe TRBD1 (6 bases). V lost 11 bases and J 4 bases, leaving 23 bases between the germline ends. The CDR3 contains 15 residues. CDR1 SGHAT and CDR2 FQNNGV come from the germline V gene. The chain's CDR3 is CAHRKIRGRGTEAFF. The CDR3 DNA follows: TGTGCCCACCGGAAGATTCGGGGGCGCGGCACTGAAGCTTTCTTT.

V gene TRBV7-9 combines with J gene TRBJ1-2, with D uncertain. The V and J ends lost 1 base and 2 bases respectively, with 14 bases between them. The CDR3 contains 16 residues. Looked up from germline, CDR1 is SEHNR and CDR2 is FQNEAQ (reference sequence). This CDR3 is CASSLVSGISNYGYTF. CDR3 DNA sequence: TGTGCCAGCAGCTTAGTAAGCGGCATCTCCAACTATGGCTACACCTTC.

The chain has TRBV7-6 and TRBJ2-5, with 13 bases lining up with TRBD2. J lost 5 bases, V lost 8 bases, and 5 bases had no gene match. The CDR3 contains 14 residues. Germline V gene data show CDR1 as SGHVS and CDR2 as FNYEAQ. The CDR3 region is CASGGLAGVETQYF. The CDR3 DNA is TGTGCCAGCGGAGGACTAGCGGGAGTTGAGACCCAGTACTTC.

The chain carries TRBV25-1 and TRBJ1-5; D remains unclear. CDR3 length: 11 residues. Germline V CDR1 and CDR2: MGHDK, SYGVNS. The V end was cut by 8 bases, the J end by 7 bases, with 9 bases between. The CDR3, as DNA: TGTGCCAGCGGCGATCGACAGCCCCAGCATTTT. This gives the protein CASGDRQPQHF.

This clone was seen ten or more times. The chain combines TRBV19 with TRBJ2-2; possible D gene TRBD1, 6 bases. V was shortened by 6 bases and J by 3 bases, with 14 bases between the two germline ends. Germline V gene lookup returns CDR1 LNHDA and CDR2 SQIVND (reference sequence). This CDR3 spans 15 amino acids. The CDR3 DNA reads as TGTGCCAGTAGACCTTTGGACAGTTACACCGGGGAGCTGTTTTTT. Protein sequence: CASRPLDSYTGELFF.

This clone was recorded many times. The chain recombines TRBV18 with TRBJ2-1, with D uncertain. This CDR3 region has 13 residues. Trimming removed 0 bases at V and 7 bases at J, with 7 bases between. From germline, CDR1 is KGHSH and CDR2 LQKENI. CDR3 DNA: TGTGCCAGCTCACCACCGTCCAGGAATGAGCAGTTCTTC. This translates into CASSPPSRNEQFF. Using reference TRBV18 and TRBJ2-1 for the parts outside the CDR3, the full variable domain is NAGVMQNPRHLVRRRGQEARLRCSPMKGHSHVYWYRQLPEEGLKFMVYLQKENIIDESGMPKERFSAEFPKEGPSILRIQQVVRGDSAAYFCASSPPSRNEQFFGPGTRLTVL.

Ten or more counts support this clone. This sequence joins TRBV25-1 and TRBJ1-1, with D tentatively TRBD1 (5 bases). The germline gives CDR1 MGHDK, CDR2 SYGVNS. The CDR3 contains 16 residues. The V gene lost 7 bases and the J gene lost 2 bases, with 20 bases spanning the gap. The CDR3 nucleotides read TGTGCCAGCAAACCATACCGATACAGGTCTAACACTGAAGCTTTCTTT. It specifies CASKPYRYRSNTEAFF.